This entry lists 22 T cell receptor beta chains sequenced from one sample in a study of tumor and adjacent non-tumor tissue in lung cancer. The library came from three nested PCR rounds adapted from ARM-PCR protocols. TCRdb reprocessed the multiplex PCR reads with MiXCR, giving one entry per CDR3 protein. The sample has about 76,000 distinct CDR3 sequences, approximately 68% seen once; the top ten hold around an eighth. RNA was extracted from bulk tissue without any cell sorting. Sequencing used lung tumor tissue. Source of these receptors: a woman in her 70s with non-small cell lung cancer.

Turning to this clonotype: At one end the junction does not follow the germline gene, possibly because of a read error. The chain joins TRBV28 to TRBJ1-5, with D unresolved. The germline V gene encodes CDR1 MDHEN and CDR2 SYDVKM. This CDR3 contains 14 residues. The CDR3 reads CASKPLNSTQPQHF. CDR3 nucleotide sequence: TGTGCCAGCAAACCCCTGAATAGCACTCAGCCCCAGCATTTT.

Details on this clonotype: Germline and junction disagree at one end, which may indicate a read error. This sequence joins TRBV7-9 and TRBJ1-1; no clear D. There are 15 residues in the CDR3. CDR1 and CDR2 (germline): SEHNR, FQNEAQ (reference sequence). The chain's CDR3 is CVSSPEEGRYTEAFF. The DNA of the CDR3 is TGTGTCAGCAGCCCCGAGGAAGGGAGGTACACAGAAGCTTTCTTT.

The rearrangement links TRBV24-1 to TRBJ2-5, with 10 bases matching TRBD1. V lost 4 bases, J lost 4 bases, and 11 bases stayed unmatched. Germline CDR1 reads KGHDR; CDR2 reads SFDVKD. The CDR3 totals 17 residues. The CDR3 region is CATSEDGQGVRSETQYF. As DNA, the CDR3 is TGTGCCACCAGTGAGGACGGACAGGGGGTAAGGTCAGAGACCCAGTACTTC.

The chain employs TRBV12-3 or TRBV12-4 and TRBJ1-5; D ambiguous. V dropped 10 bases and J dropped 4 bases, with 17 bases sitting between them. The CDR3 sequence is 14 residues long. The DNA of the CDR3 is TGTGCCACCAAACCCACAGTAGAAAATCAGCCCCAGCATTTT. Translated: CATKPTVENQPQHF.

Worth noting for this clonotype: One end of the junction does not line up with germline, which may come from a read error. V and J are TRBV4-1 and TRBJ2-7; no definite D call. Germline V gene sequence: CDR1 MGHRA, CDR2 YSYEKL. The CDR3 contains 15 residues. The CDR3 region is CTSSQGGQATSEQYF. In DNA, the CDR3 is TGCACCAGCAGCCAAGGTGGCCAAGCAACCTCCGAGCAGTATTTC.

A word on this clonotype: A junction end diverges from the germline sequence, so it may reflect a read error. The J gene is TRBJ2-5, the V gene TRBV29-1; D is possibly TRBD2 (5 bases). Germline values: CDR1 SQVTM, CDR2 ANQGSEA. The CDR3 has 15 residues. This chain's CDR3 is CSHRDGSRPQEIQYF. CDR3 DNA sequence: TGCAGCCACCGGGATGGCAGTCGACCCCAAGAGATCCAGTACTTC.

Concerning this clonotype: Germline is not matched at one junction end, which may reflect a read error. The chain combines TRBV28 with TRBJ2-1, with D hard to call. CDR3 length: 11 amino acids. Germline assignment: CDR1 MDHEN and CDR2 SYDVKM. Here the CDR3 DNA reads TGTGTCAGCAGTTTTCTCTGGAAGCAGTTCTTC. The encoded protein is CVSSFLWKQFF.

This clonotype was observed a handful of times. A much larger clone is a single base away; this may be a read error. This chain links TRBV5-4 with TRBJ2-5; D is possibly TRBD2 (6 bases). The CDR3 contains 13 residues. In germline, CDR1 is SGHNT, CDR2 YYREEE (reference sequence). The chain's CDR3 is CTSSVGGMETQYF. The CDR3 nucleotides are TGTACCAGCAGCGTGGGGGGAATGGAGACCCAGTACTTC.

As regards this clonotype: Here the CDR3 omits its conserved ending phenylalanine or tryptophan, so a read error is the likely source. The CDR3 region is CASNLEALAGGHEQYS. The CDR3 region has the DNA TGTGCCAGCAACTTAGAGGCTCTAGCGGGAGGCCACGAGCAGTACTCC. The genes are TRBV11-2 and TRBJ2-7; 11 bases match TRBD2. The germline gives CDR1 SGHAT, CDR2 FQNNGV. The length of the CDR3 is 16 residues.

About this clonotype itself: One end of the junction does not line up with germline, which may come from a read error. The rearrangement joins TRBV29-1 to TRBJ2-2; D gene ambiguous. This CDR3 is built from 14 residues. Germline CDR1 and CDR2: SQVTM and ANQGSEA. The CDR3 loop is CSVGARTNTGELFF. CDR3 DNA sequence: TGCAGTGTTGGTGCCAGAACGAACACCGGGGAGCTGTTTTTT.

Comments on this clonotype: This may be a read error: a much more frequent sequence differs by one nucleotide. As DNA, the CDR3 is TGTGCCTGGGGTGTCAAAGGGAACACTGAAGCTTTCTTT. It specifies CAWGVKGNTEAFF. The V gene is TRBV30, the J gene TRBJ1-1; D unresolved. This CDR3 region has 13 residues. Germline CDR1 GTSNPN, CDR2 SVGIG (reference sequence).

In the case of this clonotype: One base away lies a much larger clone, so this may be a sequencing read error. As DNA, the CDR3 is TGTGTCACCAGCAGAGATAGGCGGGCCGAGCAGTTCTTC. Encoded protein: CVTSRDRRAEQFF. The rearrangement links TRBV15 to TRBJ2-1; a possible D gene is TRBD2 (5 bases). The germline V gene encodes CDR1 LNHNV and CDR2 YYDKDF (reference sequence). The CDR3 totals 13 residues.

For this clonotype: A much larger clone lies a single base off, so this may be a read error. The chain combines TRBV5-6 with TRBJ2-7; possibly TRBD2 for D (7 bases). The ends were cut back, 4 bases at V and 6 bases at J, with 14 bases in the middle. The CDR3 spans 13 residues. Germline CDR1 reads SGHDT; CDR2 reads YYEEEE. CDR3 region: CASSPTGGVEQYF. The CDR3 region has the DNA TGTGCCAGCAGCCCCACGGGGGGCGTCGAGCAGTACTTC.

This clonotype was seen just once. Germline and junction disagree at one end, which may indicate a read error. The chain carries TRBV5-1 and TRBJ2-5, with D possibly being TRBD1 or TRBD2 (5 bases each). The CDR3 has 13 residues. Looked up from germline, CDR1 is SGHRS and CDR2 is YFSETQ. CDR3 sequence (DNA): TGCGCTAGCGCCCAGACAGCACAAGAGACCAAGTACTTC. Protein product: CASAQTAQETKYF. The full variable domain, its missing parts supplied by reference TRBV5-1 and TRBJ2-5, is KAGVTQTPRYLIKTRGQQVTLSCSPISGHRSVSWYQQTPGQGLQFLFEYFSETQRNKGNFPGRFSGRQFSNSRSEMNVSTLELGDSALYLCASAQTAQETKYFGPGTRLLVL.

Only a few counts were recorded for this clonotype. This may be a read error: a much more frequent sequence differs by one nucleotide. The rearrangement uses TRBV12-3 or TRBV12-4 and TRBJ2-1, with 8 bases identical to TRBD1. The CDR3 is 15 amino acids. CDR3 loop: CASSLAGTGDGEQSF. Here the CDR3 DNA reads TGTGCCAGCAGTTTGGCCGGGACAGGTGATGGTGAGCAGTCCTTC.

With respect to this clonotype: Sequence at one end of the junction differs from germline and may be a read error. The chain couples TRBV6-5 to TRBJ2-7, with a tentative D call TRBD2 (6 bases). Per germline, CDR1 MNHEY and CDR2 SVGAGI. The CDR3 consists of 15 residues. The CDR3 DNA follows: TGTACCAGCAGTACGGGGGACTGGGGCAATTACGAGCAGTACTTC. It codes for CTSSTGDWGNYEQYF.

The chain is built from TRBV6-1 and TRBJ2-3, with TRBD2 matching 12 bases. V lost 9 bases to trimming and J lost 8 bases; unmatched junction nucleotides: 21. The CDR3 sequence is 18 residues long. Germline V gene sequence: CDR1 MNHNS, CDR2 SASEGT. CDR3 amino acids: CASSATRLAGVNAGTQYF. The CDR3 bases are TGTGCCAGTAGCGCAACCAGACTAGCGGGAGTTAATGCAGGTACGCAGTATTTT.

Remarks on this clonotype: A read error may account for a junction end that differs from germline. The chain employs TRBV6-5 and TRBJ1-1; D uncertain. This CDR3 contains 14 residues. Germline assignment: CDR1 MNHEY and CDR2 SVGAGI. The CDR3 here is CASSYIGTGAEVFF. The CDR3 DNA reads TGTGCAAGCAGTTACATTGGCACCGGCGCTGAAGTTTTCTTT.

Notes on this clonotype: This may be a read error: a much more frequent sequence differs by one nucleotide. The rearrangement uses TRBV14 and TRBJ2-1; TRBD2 aligns across 14 bases. The CDR3 loop spans 16 amino acids. CDR1 and CDR2 from the germline V gene are SGHDN and FVKESK. The V segment lost 4 bases and the J segment 14 bases; nucleotides outside the gene matches: 13. The CDR3 nucleotides read TGTGCCAGCAGCCGATGGACTAGCGGGAGGTCTTATCCGGAGTTCTTC. Its translation is CASSRWTSGRSYPEFF.

The chain joins TRBV6-5 to TRBJ2-7; 10 nucleotides align to TRBD2. The ends lost 5 bases at V and 7 bases at J; junction bases unmatched: 14. CDR3 size: 16 residues. Germline V gives CDR1 MNHEY, CDR2 SVGAGI. CDR3: CASSPGLAVYDYEQYF. The DNA for the CDR3 is TGTGCCAGCAGTCCCGGACTAGCGGTATATGATTATGAGCAGTACTTC.

Notes on this clonotype: This may stem from a read error, because a much larger clone lies one nucleotide away. The chain combines TRBV28 with TRBJ1-1; 7 bases map to TRBD1. Per the germline V gene, CDR1 is MDHEN and CDR2 is SYDVKM. CDR3 size: 15 residues. The DNA of the CDR3 is TGTACCAGCAGTGGACCAGGGGGAGAAGACACTGAAGCTTTCTTT. Protein: CTSSGPGGEDTEAFF. Complete variable domain (other parts from reference TRBV28 and TRBJ1-1): DVKVTQSSRYLVKRTGEKVFLECVQDMDHENMFWYRQDPGLGLRLIYFSYDVKMKEKGDIPEGYSVSREKKERFSLILESASTNQTSMYLCTSSGPGGEDTEAFFGQGTRLTVV.

As to this clonotype: This likely comes from a read error, as the CDR3 has no conserved phenylalanine or tryptophan at its end. The chain carries TRBV12-3 or TRBV12-4 and TRBJ1-6; 9 nucleotides align to TRBD1. The CDR3 totals 13 residues. The CDR3 DNA sequence: TGTACCAGCAGTCGGGACAGGGTTTCACCCCTCCACCTT. This sequence encodes CTSSRDRVSPLHL.